This T cell receptor beta chain was observed in a study of radiation and T cells in renal cell carcinoma. As to time point: baseline pretreatment blood. Treatment reported: 15 Gy SBRT to primary tumor, nephrectomy 4 weeks later. Germline V gene data show CDR1 as MNHNS and CDR2 as SASEGT. V trimming: 5 bases; J trimming: 3 bases; junction bases outside the gene matches: 4. The CDR3 spans 14 residues. The table came from immunoSEQ multiplex PCR; TCRdb's copy has only in-frame clones and leaves some out. The sample lists 130,000 to 150,000 clones; about 87% were seen once. This chain uses TRBV6-1 with TRBJ2-7; the match to TRBD1 covers 10 bases. This sample comprised blood, obtained from a patient whose treatment included radiotherapy and nephrectomy. This receptor was identified in a woman aged 70 to 79 with renal cell carcinoma. The CDR3 spells CASSSRDRGYEQYF. CDR3 nucleotide sequence: TGTGCCAGCAGTAGCCGGGACAGGGGCTACGAGCAGTACTTC.